Listed below are T cell receptor beta chains from one sample, sequenced in a study of molecular identifiers for immune sequencing clone quantification. TCRdb re-derived calls from the PCR reads in MiXCR, one entry per CDR3 protein. The table includes a few hundred thousand distinct CDR3 sequences, about 25% detected once. What was sequenced was naive CD8+ T cells from blood, with Jurkat cell RNA spiked in. These TCRs come from a human donor in good health. Some libraries in this study had Jurkat cell RNA spiked in. Both conserved end residues are part of each CDR3. Each record gives: clone size, J gene, D gene, V gene, CDR3 DNA, CDR3 protein. D genes are given only for firm matches. Where a row states a size, it is once, few, many or the class of an expanded clone; other rows omit it.

clone_size: NA
j_call: TRBJ2-5
d_call: NA
v_call: TRBV27
cdr3_nt: TGTGCCAGCAGTAGGGCGTCTCAAGAGACCCAGTACTTC
cdr3_aa: CASSRASQETQYF

clone_size: many
j_call: TRBJ2-3
d_call: TRBD2
v_call: TRBV12-3/TRBV12-4
cdr3_nt: TGTGCCAGCAGCCCTGGACTAGCGGGGGGCACAGATACGCAGTATTTT
cdr3_aa: CASSPGLAGGTDTQYF

clone_size: many
j_call: TRBJ1-3
d_call: TRBD1
v_call: TRBV29-1
cdr3_nt: TGCAGCGTTGTTCCTGCGACAGGGCCAGGAAACACCATATATTTT
cdr3_aa: CSVVPATGPGNTIYF

clone_size: NA
j_call: TRBJ2-1
d_call: NA
v_call: TRBV20-1
cdr3_nt: TGCAGTGCTAGGGGCTTAGCGGAAAGCTCCTACAATGAGCAGTTCTTC
cdr3_aa: CSARGLAESSYNEQFF

clone_size: NA
j_call: TRBJ2-3
d_call: TRBD2
v_call: TRBV6-2/TRBV6-3
cdr3_nt: TGTGCCAGCAGTTACAGGGCGGGAGGGACCACAGATACGCAGTATTTT
cdr3_aa: CASSYRAGGTTDTQYF

clone_size: few
j_call: TRBJ1-1
d_call: TRBD1
v_call: TRBV6-4
cdr3_nt: TGTGCCAGCAGTGAAGCAGGGGGGATGAACACTGAAGCTTTCTTT
cdr3_aa: CASSEAGGMNTEAFF

clone_size: NA
j_call: TRBJ2-1
d_call: NA
v_call: TRBV7-9
cdr3_nt: TGTGCCAGCAGCTTCCCCCAACTTGGAACCTCCTACAATGAGCAGTTCTTC
cdr3_aa: CASSFPQLGTSYNEQFF

clone_size: many
j_call: TRBJ1-1
d_call: NA
v_call: TRBV7-2
cdr3_nt: TGTGCCAGCAGCTTGGTGCCGGACTTCATCCCTGAAGCTTTCTTT
cdr3_aa: CASSLVPDFIPEAFF

clone_size: few
j_call: TRBJ2-3
d_call: TRBD2
v_call: TRBV3-1
cdr3_nt: TGTGCCAGCAGCCAGACCTCGCTAGCGGATAGCACAGATACGCAGTATTTT
cdr3_aa: CASSQTSLADSTDTQYF

clone_size: many
j_call: TRBJ1-5
d_call: NA
v_call: TRBV7-8
cdr3_nt: TGTGCCAGCAGCCCGCGGCAAGAGGGCAATCAGCCCCAGCATTTT
cdr3_aa: CASSPRQEGNQPQHF

clone_size: NA
j_call: TRBJ1-4
d_call: NA
v_call: TRBV4-1
cdr3_nt: TGCGCCAGCAGCCAAGATCCGGGCCCTAATGAAAAACTGTTTTTT
cdr3_aa: CASSQDPGPNEKLFF

clone_size: few
j_call: TRBJ2-2
d_call: NA
v_call: TRBV6-2/TRBV6-3
cdr3_nt: TGTGCCAGCAGGCCCAGACAGACGAACACCGGGGAGCTGTTTTTT
cdr3_aa: CASRPRQTNTGELFF

clone_size: few
j_call: TRBJ1-4
d_call: NA
v_call: TRBV5-5
cdr3_nt: TGTGCCAGCAGCTTGGGGCCTGAGGATGAAAAACTGTTTTTT
cdr3_aa: CASSLGPEDEKLFF

clone_size: NA
j_call: TRBJ1-5
d_call: NA
v_call: TRBV12-3/TRBV12-4
cdr3_nt: TGTGCCAGCAGCTTCAACAGCCCCAGGATTCCCCAGCATTTT
cdr3_aa: CASSFNSPRIPQHF

clone_size: few
j_call: TRBJ2-7
d_call: TRBD1
v_call: TRBV20-1
cdr3_nt: TGCAGTGCTAACAGAGATGGGACAGCGGATTACGAGCAGTACTTC
cdr3_aa: CSANRDGTADYEQYF

clone_size: many
j_call: TRBJ1-5
d_call: NA
v_call: TRBV6-1
cdr3_nt: TGTGCCAGCAGTGATTGGGGGCTGAGCAATCAGCCCCAGCATTTT
cdr3_aa: CASSDWGLSNQPQHF

clone_size: NA
j_call: TRBJ2-5
d_call: NA
v_call: TRBV2
cdr3_nt: TGTGCCAGCAGTGAGGGACGGCTCCAAGAGACCCAGTACTTC
cdr3_aa: CASSEGRLQETQYF

clone_size: few
j_call: TRBJ2-1
d_call: TRBD2
v_call: TRBV29-1
cdr3_nt: TGCAGCGCGGCGGGTCTAGCGGGAGCGGTCAATGAGCAGTTCTTC
cdr3_aa: CSAAGLAGAVNEQFF

clone_size: NA
j_call: TRBJ2-1
d_call: NA
v_call: TRBV5-1
cdr3_nt: TGCGCCAGCAGCTTTGAGGGAAGCTCCTACAATGAGCAGTTCTTC
cdr3_aa: CASSFEGSSYNEQFF

clone_size: NA
j_call: TRBJ2-7
d_call: TRBD1
v_call: TRBV4-2
cdr3_nt: TGTGCCAGCAGCCAAGGGGCAGGGGGCAACGAGCAGTACTTC
cdr3_aa: CASSQGAGGNEQYF

clone_size: few
j_call: TRBJ2-5
d_call: NA
v_call: TRBV4-1
cdr3_nt: TGCGCCAGCAGCCAAGATCCGGGCCAAGAGACCCAGTACTTC
cdr3_aa: CASSQDPGQETQYF

clone_size: NA
j_call: TRBJ2-5
d_call: TRBD2
v_call: TRBV20-1
cdr3_nt: TGCAGTGCTAGTCCAGGGACTAGCGGGAGGGCGAACTTCCAAGAGACCCAGTACTTC
cdr3_aa: CSASPGTSGRANFQETQYF

clone_size: few
j_call: TRBJ2-2
d_call: NA
v_call: TRBV29-1
cdr3_nt: TGCAGCGTGCCTAATAGGGATCCGAACACCGGGGAGCTGTTTTTT
cdr3_aa: CSVPNRDPNTGELFF

clone_size: NA
j_call: TRBJ2-5
d_call: TRBD1
v_call: TRBV9
cdr3_nt: TGTGCCAGCAGCACTAGGACAGGGGGCCCACAAGAGACCCAGTACTTC
cdr3_aa: CASSTRTGGPQETQYF

clone_size: few
j_call: TRBJ1-5
d_call: TRBD1
v_call: TRBV6-6
cdr3_nt: TGTGCCAGCAGTTCCGGGACAGGGGTAGTTCAGCCCCAGCATTTT
cdr3_aa: CASSSGTGVVQPQHF

clone_size: few
j_call: TRBJ2-3
d_call: NA
v_call: TRBV19
cdr3_nt: TGTGCCAGTAGTATAGATTCTGGCAGCCATTGGGCAGATACGCAGTATTTT
cdr3_aa: CASSIDSGSHWADTQYF

clone_size: many
j_call: TRBJ2-1
d_call: TRBD1
v_call: TRBV7-6
cdr3_nt: TGTGCCAGCAGCCAGGGGACAGACAATGAGCAGTTCTTC
cdr3_aa: CASSQGTDNEQFF

clone_size: NA
j_call: TRBJ2-1
d_call: NA
v_call: TRBV27
cdr3_nt: TGTGCCAGCAGTTTCCTAGGGGCGGCGGTGGCCTACAATGAGCAGTTCTTC
cdr3_aa: CASSFLGAAVAYNEQFF

clone_size: many
j_call: TRBJ2-4
d_call: NA
v_call: TRBV12-3/TRBV12-4
cdr3_nt: TGTGCCAGCAGTTTAGTGTGGCGGGAATCCTTGGCCAAAAACATTCAGTACTTC
cdr3_aa: CASSLVWRESLAKNIQYF

clone_size: NA
j_call: TRBJ2-7
d_call: NA
v_call: TRBV12-3/TRBV12-4
cdr3_nt: TGTGCCAGCAGCTCAGGGCTGAACGACTACGAGCAGTACTTC
cdr3_aa: CASSSGLNDYEQYF

clone_size: NA
j_call: TRBJ2-7
d_call: NA
v_call: TRBV29-1
cdr3_nt: TGCAGCGCCGACCTCGGGGGTGGCTACGAGCAGTACTTC
cdr3_aa: CSADLGGGYEQYF

clone_size: many
j_call: TRBJ2-3
d_call: NA
v_call: TRBV6-2/TRBV6-3
cdr3_nt: TGTGCCAGCACCCAGATGCAGCCCAAGCCGAGCACAGATACGCAGTATTTT
cdr3_aa: CASTQMQPKPSTDTQYF

clone_size: NA
j_call: TRBJ2-1
d_call: NA
v_call: TRBV4-3
cdr3_nt: TGCGCCAGCAGCCGAGGGACCGATTCCTACAATGAGCAGTTCTTC
cdr3_aa: CASSRGTDSYNEQFF

clone_size: many
j_call: TRBJ1-4
d_call: NA
v_call: TRBV28
cdr3_nt: TGTGCCAGCAGTCCCGACCCGGGACAAATTAATGAAAAACTGTTTTTT
cdr3_aa: CASSPDPGQINEKLFF

clone_size: NA
j_call: TRBJ2-3
d_call: TRBD2
v_call: TRBV4-3
cdr3_nt: TGCGCCAGCAGCCAAGATCTCGCGGGAGCCAACACAGATACGCAGTATTTT
cdr3_aa: CASSQDLAGANTDTQYF

clone_size: once
j_call: TRBJ1-1
d_call: NA
v_call: TRBV25-1
cdr3_nt: TGTGCCAGCAGTGGATCAGTGCTGAGCACTGCAGCTTTCTTT
cdr3_aa: CASSGSVLSTAAFF

clone_size: NA
j_call: TRBJ2-2
d_call: TRBD2
v_call: TRBV4-3
cdr3_nt: TGCGCCGGCAGCCAAGATGGAGCGGGAGTGGGCGGGGAGCTGTTTTTT
cdr3_aa: CAGSQDGAGVGGELFF

clone_size: NA
j_call: TRBJ1-2
d_call: NA
v_call: TRBV28
cdr3_nt: TGTGCCAGCAGTTTAGGTTATCAGGGGACCGACTATGGCTACACCTTC
cdr3_aa: CASSLGYQGTDYGYTF

clone_size: NA
j_call: TRBJ1-5
d_call: NA
v_call: TRBV19
cdr3_nt: TGTGCCAGTAGTATAGTCCCTCAGCCCCAGCATTTT
cdr3_aa: CASSIVPQPQHF

clone_size: few
j_call: TRBJ2-3
d_call: NA
v_call: TRBV7-8
cdr3_nt: TGTGCCAGCACCTTCGGGACACCTTTGGGCACAGATACGCAGTATTTT
cdr3_aa: CASTFGTPLGTDTQYF

clone_size: NA
j_call: TRBJ1-5
d_call: NA
v_call: TRBV27
cdr3_nt: TGTGCCAGCAGTTTCGGTAAGAGTCAGCCCCAGCATTTT
cdr3_aa: CASSFGKSQPQHF

clone_size: many
j_call: TRBJ2-7
d_call: TRBD1
v_call: TRBV7-6
cdr3_nt: TGTGCCAGTGCACAGGGGGCTGTCTACGAGCAGTACTTC
cdr3_aa: CASAQGAVYEQYF

clone_size: NA
j_call: TRBJ2-1
d_call: NA
v_call: TRBV12-3/TRBV12-4
cdr3_nt: TGTGCCAGCAGTTTTTCATCAAACAATGAGCAGTTCTTC
cdr3_aa: CASSFSSNNEQFF

clone_size: NA
j_call: TRBJ1-2
d_call: TRBD1
v_call: TRBV12-3/TRBV12-4
cdr3_nt: TGTGCCAGCAGACCCCCGGACAGGGAGCATAGCTACACCTTC
cdr3_aa: CASRPPDREHSYTF

clone_size: few
j_call: TRBJ1-1
d_call: NA
v_call: TRBV5-1
cdr3_nt: TGCGCCAGCAGCCGGATCGAGACGGTTGAAGCTTTCTTT
cdr3_aa: CASSRIETVEAFF

clone_size: NA
j_call: TRBJ1-1
d_call: NA
v_call: TRBV3-1
cdr3_nt: TGTGCCAGCAGCCAAGATGGGGGGCCGAACACTGAAGCTTCCTTT
cdr3_aa: CASSQDGGPNTEASF

clone_size: NA
j_call: TRBJ1-2
d_call: NA
v_call: TRBV27
cdr3_nt: TGTGCCAGCAGTCCCGGGACACCAGGTTTGGGTTATGGCTACACCTTC
cdr3_aa: CASSPGTPGLGYGYTF

clone_size: many
j_call: TRBJ1-5
d_call: NA
v_call: TRBV2
cdr3_nt: TGTGCCAGCAGTGAAACGCAGTATTATAGCAATCAGCCCCAGCATTTT
cdr3_aa: CASSETQYYSNQPQHF

clone_size: few
j_call: TRBJ2-7
d_call: NA
v_call: TRBV15
cdr3_nt: TGTGCCACCAGCACCAGACTGGCCTACGAGCAGTACTTC
cdr3_aa: CATSTRLAYEQYF

clone_size: few
j_call: TRBJ2-7
d_call: NA
v_call: TRBV7-9
cdr3_nt: TGTGCCAGCAGCTCGGGGACTCAACCTTGGGGTTGGCAGTACTTC
cdr3_aa: CASSSGTQPWGWQYF

clone_size: many
j_call: TRBJ2-2
d_call: NA
v_call: TRBV7-9
cdr3_nt: TGTGCCAGCAGCTCATACAGGGACACTAGCACCGGGGAGCTGTTTTTT
cdr3_aa: CASSSYRDTSTGELFF